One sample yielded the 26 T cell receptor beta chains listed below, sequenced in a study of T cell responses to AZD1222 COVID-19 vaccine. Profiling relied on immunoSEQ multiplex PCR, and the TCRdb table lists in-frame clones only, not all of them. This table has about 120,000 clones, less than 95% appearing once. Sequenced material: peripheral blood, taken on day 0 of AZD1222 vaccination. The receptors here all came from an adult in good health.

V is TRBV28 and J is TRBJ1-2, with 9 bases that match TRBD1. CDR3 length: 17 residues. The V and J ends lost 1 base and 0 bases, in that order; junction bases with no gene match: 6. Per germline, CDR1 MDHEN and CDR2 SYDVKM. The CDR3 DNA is TGTGCCAGCAGTTTATCAGGGACAGGGAAAACTAACTATGGCTACACCTTC. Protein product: CASSLSGTGKTNYGYTF.

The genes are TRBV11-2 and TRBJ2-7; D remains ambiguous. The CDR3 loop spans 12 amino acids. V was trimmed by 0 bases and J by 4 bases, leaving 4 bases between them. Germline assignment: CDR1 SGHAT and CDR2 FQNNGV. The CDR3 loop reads CASSLDRYEQYF. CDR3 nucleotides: TGTGCCAGCAGCTTAGATCGGTACGAGCAGTACTTC. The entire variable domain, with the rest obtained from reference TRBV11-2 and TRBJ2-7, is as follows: EAGVAQSPRYKIIEKRQSVAFWCNPISGHATLYWYQQILGQGPKLLIQFQNNGVVDDSQLPKDRFSAERLKGVDSTLKIQPAKLEDSAVYLCASSLDRYEQYFGPGTRLTVT.

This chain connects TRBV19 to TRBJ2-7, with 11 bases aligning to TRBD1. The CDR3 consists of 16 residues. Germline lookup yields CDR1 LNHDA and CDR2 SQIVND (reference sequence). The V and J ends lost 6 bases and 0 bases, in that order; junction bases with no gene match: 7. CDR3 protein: CASRPRGTGGSYEQYF. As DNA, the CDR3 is TGTGCCAGTAGACCGCGAGGGACAGGGGGCTCCTACGAGCAGTACTTC.

This CDR3 is CASSIAGSYTF. CDR3 nucleotides: TGTGCCAGTAGTATAGCCGGGAGCTACACCTTC. The V call is TRBV19, the J call TRBJ1-2; D unresolved. Trimming removed 1 base at V and 9 bases at J, with 6 bases between. There are 11 residues in the CDR3. Germline assignment: CDR1 LNHDA and CDR2 SQIVND (reference sequence).

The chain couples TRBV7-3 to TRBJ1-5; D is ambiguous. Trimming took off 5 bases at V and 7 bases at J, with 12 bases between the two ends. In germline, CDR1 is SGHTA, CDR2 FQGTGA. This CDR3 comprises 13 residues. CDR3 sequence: CASSRAVGQPQHF. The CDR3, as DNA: TGTGCCAGCAGCCGTGCGGTTGGCCAGCCCCAGCATTTT.

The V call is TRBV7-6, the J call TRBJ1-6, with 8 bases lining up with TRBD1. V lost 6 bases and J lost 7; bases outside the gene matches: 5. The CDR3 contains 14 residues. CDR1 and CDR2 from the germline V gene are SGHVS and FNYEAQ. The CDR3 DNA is TGTGCCAGCAGTATAGCAGGGGGCAATTCACCCCTCCACTTT. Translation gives CASSIAGGNSPLHF.

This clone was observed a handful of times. Written as DNA, the CDR3 is TGTGCCAGCAGTTTATCGCGAGTCCCGAATGAAAAACTGTTTTTT. This sequence encodes CASSLSRVPNEKLFF. V usage is TRBV27 and J usage is TRBJ1-4; D is ambiguous. The V gene lost 0 bases and the J gene lost 5 bases, with 10 bases spanning the gap. CDR3 length: 15 amino acids. The germline gives CDR1 MNHEY, CDR2 SMNVEV (reference sequence).

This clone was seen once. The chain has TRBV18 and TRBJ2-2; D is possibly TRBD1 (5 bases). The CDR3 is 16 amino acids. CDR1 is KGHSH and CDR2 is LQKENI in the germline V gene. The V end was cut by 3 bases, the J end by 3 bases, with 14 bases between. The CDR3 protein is CASSPFRAPDTGELFF. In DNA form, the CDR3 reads TGTGCCAGCTCACCGTTCAGGGCGCCGGACACCGGGGAGCTGTTTTTT.

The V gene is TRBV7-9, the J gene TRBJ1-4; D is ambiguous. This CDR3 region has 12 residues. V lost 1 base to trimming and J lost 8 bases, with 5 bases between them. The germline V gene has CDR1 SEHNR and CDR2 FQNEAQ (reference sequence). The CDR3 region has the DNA TGTGCCAGCAGCTTAGAGGAGGAAAAACTGTTTTTT. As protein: CASSLEEEKLFF.

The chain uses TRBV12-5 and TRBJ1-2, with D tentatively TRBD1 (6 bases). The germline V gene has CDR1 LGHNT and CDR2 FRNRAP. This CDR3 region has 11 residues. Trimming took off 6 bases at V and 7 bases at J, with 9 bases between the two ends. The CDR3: CASGTGFGYTF. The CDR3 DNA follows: TGTGCTAGTGGGACAGGTTTTGGCTACACCTTC.

CDR3 sequence: CASSSGVTDTQYF. CDR3 nucleotide sequence: TGCGCCAGCAGCTCAGGAGTCACAGATACGCAGTATTTT. This rearrangement joins TRBV5-1 to TRBJ2-3; D remains ambiguous. Germline CDR1 is SGHRS and CDR2 is YFSETQ. The CDR3 has 13 amino acids. Trimming took 3 bases from V and 2 from J, leaving 7 bases between them.

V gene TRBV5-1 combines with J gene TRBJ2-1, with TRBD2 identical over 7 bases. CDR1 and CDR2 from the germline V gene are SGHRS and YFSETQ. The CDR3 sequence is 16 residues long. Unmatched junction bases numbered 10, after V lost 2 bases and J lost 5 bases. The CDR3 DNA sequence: TGCGCCAGCAGCTTTGGGCGGGGGACCACTCACAATGAGCAGTTCTTC. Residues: CASSFGRGTTHNEQFF.

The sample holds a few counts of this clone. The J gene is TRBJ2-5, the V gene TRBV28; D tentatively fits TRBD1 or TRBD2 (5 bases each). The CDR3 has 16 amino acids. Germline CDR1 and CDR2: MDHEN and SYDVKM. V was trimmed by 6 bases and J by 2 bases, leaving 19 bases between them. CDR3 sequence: CASSRGRGPKQETQYF. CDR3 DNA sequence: TGTGCCAGCAGCCGGGGACGAGGCCCTAAACAAGAGACCCAGTACTTC.

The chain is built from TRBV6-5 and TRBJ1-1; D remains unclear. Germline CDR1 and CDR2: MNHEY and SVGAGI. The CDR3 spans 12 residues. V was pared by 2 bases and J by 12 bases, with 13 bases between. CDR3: CASSYLPGSSFF. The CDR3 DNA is TGTGCCAGCAGTTACCTCCCGGGTAGCTCTTTCTTT.

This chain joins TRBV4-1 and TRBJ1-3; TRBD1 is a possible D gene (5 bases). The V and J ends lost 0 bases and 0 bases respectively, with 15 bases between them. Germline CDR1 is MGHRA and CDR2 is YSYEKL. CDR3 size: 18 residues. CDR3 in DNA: TGCGCCAGCAGCCAAGATCTAGGACACCTAAACTCTGGAAACACCATATATTTT. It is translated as CASSQDLGHLNSGNTIYF.

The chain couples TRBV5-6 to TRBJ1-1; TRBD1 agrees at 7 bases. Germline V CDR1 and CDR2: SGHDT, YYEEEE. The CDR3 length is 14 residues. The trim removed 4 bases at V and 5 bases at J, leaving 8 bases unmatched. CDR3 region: CASSPTGRGTEAFF. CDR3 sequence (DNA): TGTGCCAGCAGCCCGACAGGGAGAGGGACTGAAGCTTTCTTT.

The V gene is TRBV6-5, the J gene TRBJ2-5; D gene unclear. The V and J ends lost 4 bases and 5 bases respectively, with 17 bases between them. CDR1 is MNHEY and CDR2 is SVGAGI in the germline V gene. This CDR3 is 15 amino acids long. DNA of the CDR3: TGTGCCAGCAGTTCCCGATGGACGCTTGACGAGACCCAGTACTTC. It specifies CASSSRWTLDETQYF.

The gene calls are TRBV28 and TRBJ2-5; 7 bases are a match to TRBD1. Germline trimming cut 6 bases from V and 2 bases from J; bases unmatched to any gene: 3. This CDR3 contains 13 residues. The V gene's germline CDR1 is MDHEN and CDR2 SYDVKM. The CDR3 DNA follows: TGTGCCAGCAGACCGGGACAGCAAGAGACCCAGTACTTC. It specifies CASRPGQQETQYF.

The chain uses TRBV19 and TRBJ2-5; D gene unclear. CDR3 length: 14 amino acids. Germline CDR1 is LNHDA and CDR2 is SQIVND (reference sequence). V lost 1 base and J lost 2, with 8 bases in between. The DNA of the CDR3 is TGTGCCAGTAGTATAGGCGGTCGTCAAGAGACCCAGTACTTC. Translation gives CASSIGGRQETQYF. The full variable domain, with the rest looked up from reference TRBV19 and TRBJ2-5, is DGGITQSPKYLFRKEGQNVTLSCEQNLNHDAMYWYRQDPGQGLRLIYYSQIVNDFQKGDIAEGYSVSREKKESFPLTVTSAQKNPTAFYLCASSIGGRQETQYFGPGTRLLVL.

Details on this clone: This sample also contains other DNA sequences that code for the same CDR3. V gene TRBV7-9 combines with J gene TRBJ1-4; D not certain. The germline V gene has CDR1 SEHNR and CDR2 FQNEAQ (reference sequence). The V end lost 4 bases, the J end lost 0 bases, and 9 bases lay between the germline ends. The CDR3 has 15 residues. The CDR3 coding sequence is TGTGCCAGCAGCTCGTCGGGCGCAACTAATGAAAAACTGTTTTTT. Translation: CASSSSGATNEKLFF.

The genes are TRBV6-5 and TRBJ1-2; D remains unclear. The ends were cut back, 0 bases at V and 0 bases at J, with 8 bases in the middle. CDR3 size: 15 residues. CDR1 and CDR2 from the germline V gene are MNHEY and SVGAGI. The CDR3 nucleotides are TGTGCCAGCAGTTACTCGAGGGCAACTAACTATGGCTACACCTTC. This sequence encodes CASSYSRATNYGYTF.

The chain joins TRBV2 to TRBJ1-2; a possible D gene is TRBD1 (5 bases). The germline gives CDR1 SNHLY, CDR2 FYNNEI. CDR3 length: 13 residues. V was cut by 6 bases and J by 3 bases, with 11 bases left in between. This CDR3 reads CASREGPDYGYTF. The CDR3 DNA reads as TGTGCCAGCAGGGAGGGACCCGACTATGGCTACACCTTC.

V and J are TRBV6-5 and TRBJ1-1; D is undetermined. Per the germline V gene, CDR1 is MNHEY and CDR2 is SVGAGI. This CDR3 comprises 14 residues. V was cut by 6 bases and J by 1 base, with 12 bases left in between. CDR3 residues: CASRRSTANTEAFF. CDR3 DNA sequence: TGTGCCAGCAGACGATCTACGGCGAACACTGAAGCTTTCTTT.

CDR3 DNA sequence: TGTGCCTGGATTTGGACCACTGAAGCTTTCTTT. Encoded protein: CAWIWTTEAFF. The rearrangement uses TRBV30 and TRBJ1-1; D unresolved. Germline V gene sequence: CDR1 GTSNPN, CDR2 SVGIG (reference sequence). The CDR3 has 11 residues. V was cut by 4 bases and J by 4 bases, with 7 bases left in between. The whole variable domain, remainder taken from reference TRBV30 and TRBJ1-1, is SQTIHQWPATLVQPVGSPLSLECTVEGTSNPNLYWYRQAAGRGLQLLFYSVGIGQISSEVPQNLSASRPQDRQFILSSKKLLLSDSGFYLCAWIWTTEAFFGQGTRLTVV.

DNA for the CDR3: TGCGCCAGCAGCTTGAATACCGCCACAGTCCTGGGGGCAAAGAGAACTGGAAACACCATATATTTT. It encodes CASSLNTATVLGAKRTGNTIYF. This chain links TRBV5-1 with TRBJ1-3; a weak D match, TRBD1 (6 bases). The V end lost 1 base, the J end lost 2 bases, and 31 bases lay between the germline ends. CDR1 is SGHRS and CDR2 is YFSETQ in the germline V gene. CDR3 length: 22 amino acids.

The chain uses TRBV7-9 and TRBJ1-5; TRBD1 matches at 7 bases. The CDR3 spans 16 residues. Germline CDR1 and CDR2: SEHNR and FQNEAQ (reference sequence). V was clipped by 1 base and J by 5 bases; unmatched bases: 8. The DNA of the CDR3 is TGTGCCAGCAGCTTAGGACAGGGAAAGGGGGATCAGCCCCAGCATTTT. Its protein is CASSLGQGKGDQPQHF.